This T cell receptor (beta chain) was profiled in a study of beta chain features in type 1 diabetes. Study-level points and caveats: Within patients, naive, central memory and Treg TCRB repertoires seemed more similar than within healthy donors.

On this clone itself: Antigen specificity is unknown.

Cells sorted by CD45RO/CCR7/CD25/CD127/CD95/CD27 comprised CD4+ naive, central memory, regulatory and stem cell-like memory cells. Sequencing targeted expressed TCRB transcripts, as all isolated RNA had been reverse transcribed. Method: immunoSEQ multiplex PCR; TCRdb's copy keeps in-frame clones and lacks some. The table shows some 230,000 clones, with 9.6% occurring only once. Deletions cut 6 bases from V and 6 bases from J, with 10 bases between. Germline lookup yields CDR1 DFQATT and CDR2 SNEGSKA (reference sequence). The CDR3 totals 11 residues. The chain links TRBV20-1 to TRBJ2-3; D unclear. The clonotype was recovered from a woman between 18 and 29 years old in good health. Source material: naive CD4+ T cells from blood. This CDR3 reads CSASAQDTQYF. The CDR3 DNA is TGCAGTGCCTCTGCACAGGATACGCAGTATTTT.